These 18 T cell receptor beta chains were all obtained from the same sample, sequenced in a study of T cells and Merkel cell carcinoma outcomes. Clones were read by immunoSEQ multiplex PCR, and TCRdb kept only the in-frame ones, dropping some. Here the sample spans some 19,000 clones, 82% being singletons. The sequencing input was tumor tissue from Merkel cell carcinoma. These receptors originate from a human donor with Merkel cell carcinoma.

This chain's CDR3 is CASSRRDQPASILEQYF. CDR3 in DNA: TGTGCCAGCAGTCGGCGGGACCAACCAGCCTCCATATTAGAGCAGTACTTC. The gene calls are TRBV28 and TRBJ2-7, with a tentative D call TRBD2 (6 bases). CDR1 is MDHEN, CDR2 SYDVKM, per germline. V was cut by 5 bases and J by 7 bases, with 27 bases left in between. The CDR3 is 17 residues long.

This clone has more than one count but fewer than ten. The rearrangement joins TRBV12-5 to TRBJ2-7; unclear D gene. V was trimmed by 7 bases and J by 3 bases, leaving 25 bases between them. Looked up from germline, CDR1 is LGHNT and CDR2 is FRNRAP. The CDR3 covers 17 residues. As DNA, the CDR3 is TGTGCTAGTGCCTGGGATTGGACGCAGGAACGCTACTACGAGCAGTACTTC. Translation gives CASAWDWTQERYYEQYF.

The J gene is TRBJ1-2, the V gene TRBV28; D ambiguous. Germline CDR1 is MDHEN and CDR2 is SYDVKM. Trimming stripped 4 bases from V and 4 bases from J, with 7 bases between. The CDR3 is made up of 12 amino acids. The CDR3: CASSSLGYGYTF. The CDR3, as DNA: TGTGCCAGCAGTTCGTTGGGCTATGGCTACACCTTC.

The chain employs TRBV9 and TRBJ2-3; D might be TRBD1 or TRBD2, each matching 5 bases. The CDR3 is 16 amino acids. In germline, CDR1 is SGDLS, CDR2 YYNGEE. V was trimmed by 0 bases and J by 1 base, leaving 12 bases between them. The CDR3 DNA is TGTGCCAGCAGCGTAGCCGAGGGCAGGGGCACAGATACGCAGTATTTT. It is translated as CASSVAEGRGTDTQYF.

The V and J genes are TRBV4-1 and TRBJ1-2; tentative D call: TRBD1 (5 bases). V was clipped by 1 base and J by 2 bases, with 26 bases between them. Germline values: CDR1 MGHRA, CDR2 YSYEKL. The CDR3 extends over 20 amino acids. The CDR3 DNA follows: TGCGCCAGCAGCCAAGTGGGGGAACGCGGGTTATTGATCGTGAACTATGGCTACACCTTC. Encoded protein: CASSQVGERGLLIVNYGYTF.

Comment on this clone: A read error may produce the germline difference seen at one junction end. The genes are TRBV7-6 and TRBJ2-5, with 8 bases matching TRBD1. Germline V gives CDR1 SGHVS, CDR2 FNYEAQ. This CDR3 comprises 15 residues. The CDR3 nucleotides are TGTGCCAGCAGCTTAGATATCAGGGGGCGCTTGGATGAAGACTTC. It is translated as CASSLDIRGRLDEDF.

This chain links TRBV15 with TRBJ1-2; 7 nucleotides align to TRBD1. The CDR3 spans 14 residues. The germline gives CDR1 LNHNV, CDR2 YYDKDF (reference sequence). V shed 7 bases and J 2 bases; nucleotides not matched to a gene: 7. The CDR3 is CATTLTGTNYGYTF. The CDR3 nucleotides read TGTGCCACCACCTTGACAGGGACAAACTATGGCTACACCTTC.

V and J are TRBV9 and TRBJ2-2; D remains unclear. There are 13 residues in the CDR3. From germline, CDR1 is SGDLS and CDR2 YYNGEE. Trimming cost V 0 bases and J 4 bases, with 4 bases left between them. This CDR3 is CASSVVSTGELFF. DNA of the CDR3: TGTGCCAGCAGCGTAGTCTCCACCGGGGAGCTGTTTTTT. Variable domain in full (rest from reference TRBV9 and TRBJ2-2): DSGVTQTPKHLITATGQRVTLRCSPRSGDLSVYWYQQSLDQGLQFLIQYYNGEERAKGNILERFSAQQFPDLHSELNLSSLELGDSALYFCASSVVSTGELFFGEGSRLTVL.

This clone was counted a single time. The rearrangement uses TRBV10-1 and TRBJ2-3; D is perhaps TRBD1 (7 bases). The length of the CDR3 is 14 residues. Germline V gene sequence: CDR1 WNHNN, CDR2 SYGVQD (reference sequence). V lost 2 bases, J lost 6 bases, and 12 bases lay in between. CDR3 residues: CASSERSGGDTQYF. The CDR3 DNA reads TGCGCCAGCAGTGAGAGGTCAGGGGGGGATACGCAGTATTTT.

CDR3 DNA sequence: TGTGCCATCAGTAGTCTTGGACAGGGGATACACTACGAGCAGTACTTC. Translated, it gives CAISSLGQGIHYEQYF. This rearrangement joins TRBV10-3 to TRBJ2-7; 9 bases are shared with TRBD1. The germline gives CDR1 ENHRY, CDR2 SYGVKD. The CDR3 is 16 amino acids. V was pared by 5 bases and J by 3 bases, with 11 bases of the junction left unmatched.

V usage is TRBV5-1 and J usage is TRBJ1-5; perhaps TRBD1 as D (5 bases). Germline-derived CDR1 and CDR2 are SGHRS and YFSETQ. This CDR3 spans 15 amino acids. The V gene lost 0 bases and the J gene lost 4 bases, with 11 bases spanning the gap. CDR3 in amino acids: CASSLEGRANQPQHF. The CDR3 DNA follows: TGCGCCAGCAGCTTGGAGGGCAGGGCGAATCAGCCCCAGCATTTT.

This rearrangement joins TRBV9 to TRBJ2-1; a possible D gene is TRBD2 (5 bases). The V end lost 1 base, the J end lost 5 bases, and 16 bases lay between the germline ends. The CDR3 is made up of 16 amino acids. CDR1 is SGDLS, CDR2 YYNGEE, per germline. The CDR3 region is CASSVTRLLPNNEQFF. In DNA form, the CDR3 reads TGTGCCAGCAGCGTAACCCGACTACTTCCAAACAATGAGCAGTTCTTC.

The chain links TRBV5-6 to TRBJ2-3, with D maybe TRBD2 (5 bases). Germline V lookup: CDR1 SGHDT, CDR2 YYEEEE. This CDR3 comprises 14 residues. Trimming took 1 base from V and 4 from J, leaving 10 bases between them. CDR3 loop: CASSLQDSPDTQYF. The CDR3, as DNA: TGTGCCAGCAGCTTGCAGGACTCCCCAGATACGCAGTATTTT.

This sequence joins TRBV28 and TRBJ2-1; no reliable D call. The CDR3 has 11 residues. V was pared by 3 bases and J by 14 bases, with 11 bases between. CDR1 MDHEN and CDR2 SYDVKM come from the germline V gene. CDR3 residues: CASSFRRQEFF. CDR3 nucleotide sequence: TGTGCCAGCAGTTTCCGTAGGCAGGAGTTCTTC.

Note on this clone: The sample holds other DNA sequences that translate to the same CDR3. The rearrangement links TRBV5-4 to TRBJ2-5, with D tentatively TRBD1 (5 bases). The ends were cut back, 4 bases at V and 1 base at J, with 8 bases in the middle. Germline CDR1 and CDR2: SGHNT and YYREEE (reference sequence). The CDR3 covers 13 residues. The CDR3 DNA is TGTGCCAGCAGCCCCGACAGCCAAGAGACCCAGTACTTC. Amino acids: CASSPDSQETQYF.

This clone was recorded a few times. The J gene is TRBJ2-5, the V gene TRBV19, with 15 bases lining up with TRBD2. Germline-derived CDR1 and CDR2 are LNHDA and SQIVND (reference sequence). The V gene end was trimmed by 4 bases and the J gene end by 4 bases; junction bases not matched to a gene: 4. The CDR3 is 16 amino acids. The CDR3 bases are TGTGCCAGTAGTACGGGACTAGCGGGAGGTGGAGAGACCCAGTACTTC. It encodes CASSTGLAGGGETQYF.

The chain joins TRBV6-5 to TRBJ2-1, with unresolved D. Germline V lookup: CDR1 MNHEY, CDR2 SVGAGI. V lost 0 bases, J lost 0 bases, and 9 bases lay in between. CDR3 length: 16 amino acids. The CDR3 loop is CASSYSPSGSYNEQFF. The DNA of the CDR3 is TGTGCCAGCAGTTACTCCCCGTCGGGCTCCTACAATGAGCAGTTCTTC.

The genes are TRBV5-1 and TRBJ2-3; 11 bases agree with TRBD2. CDR1 is SGHRS, CDR2 YFSETQ, per germline. This CDR3 spans 15 amino acids. V lost 0 bases to trimming and J lost 5 bases; unmatched junction nucleotides: 2. The CDR3, as DNA: TGCGCCAGCAGCTTGGGAGGGACTAGCGGAGATACGCAGTATTTT. Its translation: CASSLGGTSGDTQYF.